What follows are 20 T cell receptor beta chains derived from one specimen sequenced in a study of cytomegalovirus exposure and HLA in healthy donors. Both 60 Vbeta primers and 13 Jbeta primers went into the PCR. Clones were sequenced by immunoSEQ multiplex PCR, and TCRdb holds only the in-frame ones, with some missing. The sample has roughly 100,000 clones; approximately 80% are singletons. Input material: PBMCs. The receptor source for this set is a female donor in good health and CMV-seronegative.

This clone was seen once. The chain has TRBV5-6 and TRBJ2-5, with no clear D. Germline V lookup: CDR1 SGHDT, CDR2 YYEEEE. Trimming took 0 bases from V and 5 from J, leaving 5 bases between them. CDR3 length equals 12 residues. CDR3 DNA sequence: TGTGCCAGCAGCTTGGGCGAGGAGACCCAGTACTTC. Translating it yields CASSLGEETQYF. Full variable domain (remainder filled in from reference TRBV5-6 and TRBJ2-5): DAGVTQSPTHLIKTRGQQVTLRCSPKSGHDTVSWYQQALGQGPQFIFQYYEEEERQRGNFPDRFSGHQFPNYSSELNVNALLLGDSALYLCASSLGEETQYFGPGTRLLVL.

The chain links TRBV28 to TRBJ2-7; perhaps TRBD1 as D (6 bases). The CDR3 loop spans 14 amino acids. CDR1 and CDR2 (germline): MDHEN, SYDVKM. The germline V and J ends were trimmed by 4 bases and 3 bases, with 13 bases remaining between them. The CDR3 nucleotides are TGTGCCAGCAGTTCCCGGACAGAACTCTACGAGCAGTACTTC. This sequence encodes CASSSRTELYEQYF.

The chain couples TRBV5-4 to TRBJ2-3; tentative D call: TRBD2 (6 bases). The V gene lost 0 bases and the J gene lost 4 bases, with 12 bases spanning the gap. The CDR3 is made up of 15 amino acids. Germline CDR1 is SGHNT and CDR2 is YYREEE (reference sequence). Here the CDR3 DNA reads TGTGCCAGCAGCTTGGCTGGGCGCGGGGCAGATACGCAGTATTTT. This codes for CASSLAGRGADTQYF.

This chain uses TRBV4-3 with TRBJ1-1; a possible D gene is TRBD1 (6 bases). From germline, CDR1 is LGHNA and CDR2 YSLEER. The CDR3 sequence is 15 residues long. The germline V and J ends were trimmed by 0 bases and 0 bases, with 8 bases remaining between them. CDR3: CASSQDTGLNTEAFF. The CDR3 bases are TGCGCCAGCAGCCAAGATACAGGGCTGAACACTGAAGCTTTCTTT.

V usage is TRBV27 and J usage is TRBJ1-1; D may be TRBD1 (6 bases). CDR3 length equals 14 residues. Trimming shortened V by 8 bases and J by 0 bases, and 13 bases separated the two germline ends. The germline gives CDR1 MNHEY, CDR2 SMNVEV (reference sequence). In DNA form, the CDR3 reads TGTGCCAGCCGAGAGGGACATTTGAACACTGAAGCTTTCTTT. Translating gives CASREGHLNTEAFF.

CDR3 residues: CASSYSGTGNEQFF. CDR3 DNA: TGTGCCAGCAGTTACTCCGGGACAGGGAATGAGCAGTTCTTC. The V and J genes are TRBV6-5 and TRBJ2-1; TRBD1 agrees at 9 bases. Losses at the gene ends were 0 bases for V and 7 bases for J; bases not matched to a gene: 1. Germline CDR1 reads MNHEY; CDR2 reads SVGAGI. This CDR3 has 14 residues.

This clone was recorded once. The V gene is TRBV7-2, the J gene TRBJ1-5; D unresolved. V lost 5 bases and J lost 4, with 9 bases in between. The CDR3 has 13 residues. Per the germline V gene, CDR1 is SGHTA and CDR2 is FQGNSA. This CDR3 reads CASSPHENQPQHF. The CDR3 bases are TGTGCCAGCAGCCCCCATGAGAATCAGCCCCAGCATTTT.

The V and J genes are TRBV29-1 and TRBJ2-4; D perhaps matches TRBD2 (5 bases). The CDR3 spans 17 residues. Trimming removed 6 bases from V and 7 bases from J, with 28 bases in between. CDR1 and CDR2 from the germline V gene are SQVTM and ANQGSEA. The CDR3 loop is CSVQSRGRVWGSNIQYF. The CDR3 region has the DNA TGCAGCGTACAAAGCCGGGGTCGCGTATGGGGAAGCAACATTCAGTACTTC.

V and J are TRBV13 and TRBJ2-3; TRBD2 matches 11 bases. The V gene end was trimmed by 5 bases and the J gene end by 0 bases; junction bases not matched to a gene: 13. This CDR3 is built from 19 residues. CDR1 is PRHDT, CDR2 FYEKMQ, per germline (reference sequence). CDR3 coding DNA: TGTGCCAGCAGCACACGGGAAGTAGCGGGAGGGGCAAGCACAGATACGCAGTATTTT. Translating it yields CASSTREVAGGASTDTQYF.

For this clone: In the same sample, other DNA sequences code for this CDR3. The chain is built from TRBV5-4 and TRBJ2-7, with 11 bases that match TRBD1. The V gene's germline CDR1 is SGHNT and CDR2 YYREEE (reference sequence). The trim removed 4 bases at V and 4 bases at J, leaving 4 bases unmatched. This CDR3 has 14 amino acids. CDR3 sequence (DNA): TGTGCCAGCAGCCCCGGGACAGGGGGGTACGAGCAGTACTTC. The encoded protein is CASSPGTGGYEQYF.

V gene TRBV19 combines with J gene TRBJ2-2; TRBD2 is a possible D gene (7 bases). CDR1 and CDR2 (germline): LNHDA, SQIVND (reference sequence). Between the trimmed V and J ends, which lost 10 bases and 6 bases, there was a span of 21 bases. The CDR3 totals 15 residues. The CDR3 protein is CAIRGGGGKSGELFF. As DNA, the CDR3 is TGTGCCATCAGAGGGGGGGGCGGAAAATCCGGGGAGCTGTTTTTT.

This rearrangement joins TRBV19 to TRBJ2-2; 15 bases line up with TRBD2. CDR3 length: 19 amino acids. With V trimmed by 3 bases and J by 1 base, 6 bases remained unmatched. CDR1 and CDR2 from the germline V gene are LNHDA and SQIVND (reference sequence). CDR3 in DNA: TGTGCCAGTAGTATGGGACTAGCGGGGGGCCGGGGGAACACCGGGGAGCTGTTTTTT. Protein: CASSMGLAGGRGNTGELFF.

The DNA of the CDR3 is TGTGCCAGTAGTAAGAACAGGGGATACTACGAGCAGTACTTC. This codes for CASSKNRGYYEQYF. The chain joins TRBV19 to TRBJ2-7; TRBD1 aligns across 7 bases. CDR3 length: 14 amino acids. Trimming removed 4 bases from V and 3 bases from J; junction bases left unmatched: 6. CDR1 is LNHDA, CDR2 SQIVND, per germline (reference sequence). The full variable domain, completed using reference TRBV19 and TRBJ2-7, is DGGITQSPKYLFRKEGQNVTLSCEQNLNHDAMYWYRQDPGQGLRLIYYSQIVNDFQKGDIAEGYSVSREKKESFPLTVTSAQKNPTAFYLCASSKNRGYYEQYFGPGTRLTVT.

The V and J genes are TRBV28 and TRBJ1-5; D unresolved. Looked up from germline, CDR1 is MDHEN and CDR2 is SYDVKM. Trimming removed 3 bases at V and 1 base at J, with 7 bases between. This CDR3 is built from 14 residues. CDR3 bases: TGTGCCAGCAGTTTCGGTCTGAGCAATCAGCCCCAGCATTTT. Translated: CASSFGLSNQPQHF.

The chain links TRBV4-2 to TRBJ1-4; TRBD1 is a possible D gene (5 bases). The V and J ends lost 3 bases and 7 bases respectively, with 12 bases between them. Per germline, CDR1 LGHNA and CDR2 YNFKEQ. The CDR3 has 14 amino acids. The CDR3 protein is CASSHGTEGEKLFF. The CDR3 nucleotides read TGTGCCAGCAGCCACGGGACGGAGGGTGAAAAACTGTTTTTT.

The genes are TRBV7-9 and TRBJ1-1; D not resolved. The ends were cut back, 5 bases at V and 7 bases at J, with 17 bases in the middle. The CDR3 has 14 amino acids. Germline loops: CDR1 SEHNR, CDR2 FQNEAQ (reference sequence). DNA of the CDR3: TGTGCCAGCAGCCTAAGAAGGCAGGATGGTGAAGCTTTCTTT. Protein: CASSLRRQDGEAFF.

This sequence joins TRBV6-1 and TRBJ2-7, with D tentatively TRBD2 (5 bases). This CDR3 is built from 12 residues. Germline assignment: CDR1 MNHNS and CDR2 SASEGT. Trimming removed 9 bases at V and 1 base at J, with 10 bases between. Here the CDR3 DNA reads TGTGCCAGTCTCCGGGATTCCTACGAGCAGTACTTC. This encodes CASLRDSYEQYF.

There are a few counts of this clone. This rearrangement joins TRBV5-5 to TRBJ2-5; D is possibly TRBD1 (5 bases). V was cut by 5 bases and J by 0 bases, with 14 bases left in between. Germline V gives CDR1 SGHKS, CDR2 YYEKEE (reference sequence). This CDR3 has 15 amino acids. The CDR3 region has the DNA TGTGCCAGCAGTTCCCGACAGACGTACCAAGAGACCCAGTACTTC. Translated: CASSSRQTYQETQYF. The full variable domain, its missing parts supplied by reference TRBV5-5 and TRBJ2-5, is DAGVTQSPTHLIKTRGQQVTLRCSPISGHKSVSWYQQVLGQGPQFIFQYYEKEERGRGNFPDRFSARQFPNYSSELNVNALLLGDSALYLCASSSRQTYQETQYFGPGTRLLVL.

The V and J genes are TRBV28 and TRBJ1-4; 8 positions agree with TRBD1. Germline V gene data show CDR1 as MDHEN and CDR2 as SYDVKM. The ends lost 6 bases at V and 10 bases at J; junction bases unmatched: 7. This CDR3 is 13 amino acids long. This CDR3 reads CASSRDRQGKLFF. The CDR3 DNA follows: TGTGCCAGCAGCCGGGACAGGCAAGGAAAACTGTTTTTT.

A few counts support this clone. This chain links TRBV10-3 with TRBJ1-1; perhaps TRBD1 as D (6 bases). Trimming shortened V by 4 bases and J by 3 bases, and 12 bases separated the two germline ends. The CDR3 totals 14 residues. Germline V gives CDR1 ENHRY, CDR2 SYGVKD. The CDR3 region is CAISAQGRDTEAFF. CDR3 DNA: TGTGCCATCAGTGCCCAGGGGAGGGACACTGAAGCTTTCTTT.